Each of the 17 T cell receptor beta chains below was sequenced from the same sample in a study of CD8+CD57+ T cells in acquired aplastic anemia. It was genomic DNA that served as the template for profiling TCR beta VDJ and CDR3. TCRdb re-called the reads through MiXCR, storing one row per CDR3 protein. The sample lists about 190,000 distinct CDR3 sequences; roughly half were seen once. The sample was sorted CD4+, CD8+, or CD8+CD57+ T cells (not recorded which) from PBMCs. The receptor set was obtained from a human donor in good health, serving as a control.

This chain joins TRBV7-2 and TRBJ1-4; 8 nucleotides line up with TRBD1. The CDR3 consists of 14 residues. V lost 4 bases, J lost 6 bases, and 4 bases stayed unmatched. Looked up from germline, CDR1 is SGHTA and CDR2 is FQGNSA. The CDR3 sequence is CASSSGQGYEKLFF. CDR3 coding DNA: TGTGCCAGCAGCTCCGGACAGGGATATGAAAAACTGTTTTTT.

The chain employs TRBV9 and TRBJ2-3; 9 nucleotides align to TRBD2. Gene TRBJ2-5 matches the end of the DNA better, so the J call may be wrong. This CDR3 contains 14 residues. Germline V gene data show CDR1 as SGDLS and CDR2 as YYNGEE. CDR3 DNA: TGTGCCAGTATTTCGCGGGGGGGCGGGGAGACCCAGTACTTC. Its translation: CASISRGGGETQYF.

This CDR3 reads CASSARRDSFPYEQYF. CDR3 DNA sequence: TGTGCCAGCAGCGCGCGCCGGGACAGTTTTCCCTACGAGCAGTACTTC. The V and J genes are TRBV7-2 and TRBJ2-7, with 7 bases aligning to TRBD1. V lost 5 bases to trimming and J lost 2 bases; unmatched junction nucleotides: 12. The CDR3 is 16 amino acids. The germline CDR1 and CDR2 sequences are SGHTA and FQGNSA.

Of note for this clonotype: Sequence at one end of the junction differs from germline and may be a read error. The chain combines TRBV12-5 with TRBJ2-3, with a weak D call TRBD1 (6 bases). There are 18 residues in the CDR3. Germline CDR1 LGHNT, CDR2 FRNRAP. Here the CDR3 reads CASDLAWETGETADTQYF. The CDR3 DNA is TGTGCTAGTGATTTGGCCTGGGAGACAGGTGAGACAGCAGATACGCAGTATTTT.

This clonotype was counted at least ten times. J is TRBJ1-6 and V is TRBV28; D ambiguous. Deletions cut 7 bases from V and 9 bases from J, with 13 bases between. CDR1 and CDR2 (germline): MDHEN, SYDVKM. The CDR3 loop spans 13 amino acids. In DNA, the CDR3 is TGTGCCAGCACCCCATCAAGGGCTTCACCCCTCCACTTT. Encoded protein: CASTPSRASPLHF.

This clonotype was seen repeatedly, ten times or more. This sequence joins TRBV29-1 and TRBJ1-2; weak D call: TRBD1 (6 bases). Per germline, CDR1 SQVTM and CDR2 ANQGSEA. This CDR3 has 14 amino acids. V lost 3 bases and J 1 base, leaving 12 bases between the germline ends. This CDR3 reads CSVEGRGNNYGYTF. The CDR3 DNA follows: TGCAGCGTTGAGGGCAGGGGAAATAACTATGGCTACACCTTC.

About this clonotype: This sequence may be a read error, since a much larger clone differs from it by one base. V gene TRBV20-1 combines with J gene TRBJ2-4, with D tentatively TRBD1 (5 bases). With 5 bases removed from V and 8 bases from J, the gap between germline ends came to 13 bases. The CDR3 sequence is 12 residues long. From germline, CDR1 is DFQATT and CDR2 SNEGSKA (reference sequence). The CDR3 nucleotides read TGCAGTGCTGGGGCCCGATCTGACATTCAGTACTTC. Amino acids: CSAGARSDIQYF.

At least ten counts were recorded for this clonotype. The J gene is TRBJ2-5, the V gene TRBV19; 9 nucleotides match TRBD1. V lost 4 bases to trimming and J lost 5 bases; unmatched junction nucleotides: 5. The CDR3 has 14 amino acids. The germline V gene encodes CDR1 LNHDA and CDR2 SQIVND (reference sequence). DNA of the CDR3: TGTGCCAGTAGTAGCCGGGACAGGGTTGAGACCCAGTACTTC. As protein: CASSSRDRVETQYF.

This clonotype has only a few counts. J is TRBJ1-5 and V is TRBV28; 10 positions match TRBD1. V lost 5 bases and J lost 2; bases outside the gene matches: 6. This CDR3 contains 16 residues. CDR1 and CDR2 from the germline V gene are MDHEN and SYDVKM. The CDR3 DNA follows: TGTGCCAGCAGTCTCGGGACAGGGGAAGGCAATCAGCCCCAGCATTTT. Residues: CASSLGTGEGNQPQHF.

The chain combines TRBV2 with TRBJ2-3; 8 nucleotides align to TRBD2. The CDR3 has 12 amino acids. With 6 bases clipped from V and 8 bases from J, the junction kept 4 bases outside the gene matches. Germline V CDR1 and CDR2: SNHLY, FYNNEI. The CDR3: CASSAGGGTQYF. The CDR3 DNA reads TGTGCCAGCAGCGCGGGGGGCGGTACGCAGTATTTT.

This clonotype was counted once. CDR3 in DNA: TGTGCCATCAGTGGCGGGACAGGGTGGAATTCACCCCTCCACTTT. It is translated as CAISGGTGWNSPLHF. The V and J genes are TRBV10-3 and TRBJ1-6; 9 bases map to TRBD1. The CDR3 runs to 15 residues. Losses at the gene ends were 4 bases for V and 7 bases for J; bases not matched to a gene: 5. CDR1 is ENHRY, CDR2 SYGVKD, per germline.

This clonotype was counted a few times. The rearrangement uses TRBV7-9 and TRBJ2-5; D might be TRBD2 (5 bases). CDR1 SEHNR and CDR2 FQNEAQ come from the germline V gene (reference sequence). The ends were cut back, 5 bases at V and 5 bases at J, with 12 bases in the middle. The CDR3 totals 13 residues. Here the CDR3 DNA reads TGTGCCAGCAGCAGAGTGACGGGGGAGACCCAGTACTTC. Protein product: CASSRVTGETQYF.

Many counts were recorded for this clonotype. The V call is TRBV12-3 or TRBV12-4, the J call TRBJ1-2, with TRBD1 as a possible D gene (5 bases). V gave up 2 bases and J gave up 4 bases, with 17 bases separating them. This CDR3 region has 16 residues. The CDR3 DNA is TGTGCCAGCAGTTTATCAGGCGGGGGGAACATCTATGGCTACACCTTC. It yields the protein CASSLSGGGNIYGYTF.

The chain has TRBV5-4 and TRBJ1-1, with 8 bases aligning to TRBD1. This CDR3 spans 14 amino acids. Germline values: CDR1 SGHNT, CDR2 YYREEE (reference sequence). After removal of 5 bases from V and 1 base from J, the junction contained 4 bases not matched to a gene. This CDR3 is CASRPDRGNTEAFF. CDR3 sequence (DNA): TGTGCCAGCAGACCTGACAGGGGGAACACTGAAGCTTTCTTT.

This clonotype was counted ten times or more. The CDR3 sequence: CASSEPTQESTEAFF. The CDR3 DNA sequence: TGTGCCAGCAGTGAACCAACTCAGGAATCCACTGAAGCTTTCTTT. This chain connects TRBV25-1 to TRBJ1-1; D is unresolved. The CDR3 length is 15 residues. Trimming pared 2 bases from V and 4 bases from J, leaving 14 bases between. Germline CDR1 is MGHDK and CDR2 is SYGVNS.

This chain joins TRBV20-1 and TRBJ2-7, with TRBD2 identical over 9 bases. V lost 0 bases, J lost 3 bases, and 3 bases stayed unmatched. Germline CDR1 and CDR2: DFQATT and SNEGSKA (reference sequence). The CDR3 has 14 amino acids. CDR3 amino acids: CSAREAGGHYEQYF. The CDR3 bases are TGCAGTGCTAGAGAAGCGGGGGGACACTACGAGCAGTACTTC.

As for this clonotype: One end of the junction does not line up with germline, which may come from a read error. The gene calls are TRBV7-3 and TRBJ2-5, with 7 bases fitting TRBD2. The J call is doubtful: the DNA matches TRBJ2-7 better. The CDR3 is 15 residues long. CDR1 is SGHTA and CDR2 is FQGTGA in the germline V gene. CDR3 DNA: TGTGCCAGCAGTTTAAGGGGAGGGCTTCCCTACGAGCAGTACTTC. It yields the protein CASSLRGGLPYEQYF.